This TCR beta chain was recovered during a study of tumor and adjacent non-tumor tissue in lung cancer (dated 2018 in TCRdb). For context, the study as a whole: The cohort included about eleven adenocarcinoma, a couple of squamous cell carcinoma and 1 small cell lung cancer patients. Ages among the roughly 15 patients ranged from about 30 to 80 years, there were 10 men and 5 women, and disease was at TNM stage I to III. A total of 95 million to 150 million productive TCRbeta reads were generated by sequencing, corresponding to an average of about 4 million reads per sample. Bulk TCRbeta repertoires were compared between lung tumor tissue and matched distant non-tumor lung tissue obtained from more than twelve lung cancer patients. For each patient, one tumor sample and one normal lung sample were taken, giving some 33 paired specimens that underwent TCRbeta CDR3 sequencing. Results the study describes overall, beyond this receptor: The cohort had only about 16 patients, and the authors noted that larger samples and more detailed clinical data are needed. Tumor tissue showed significantly higher TCR diversity (inverse Simpson) than normal lung tissue, at 431.37 vs 166.20 (P = 0.0075, Mann-Whitney U test). A significantly larger cumulative share of the repertoire was made up by the top 100 clones in normal lung than in tumor tissue. Neither the sequencing platform nor unique molecular identifiers are named or mentioned anywhere in the methods. Peripheral blood was not sequenced, so blood TCRbeta repertoires were not examined in the lung cancer patients of the study. TCR diversity was significantly higher in younger patients, and higher tumor TCR diversity was associated with shorter overall and disease-free survival.

Library preparation employed multiplex PCR. The sequencing machine was an Illumina HiSeq 2500. TCRbeta libraries were constructed through three rounds of nested PCR with primers (Table S4) according to protocols modified from ARM-PCR. Before sequencing, PCR products of 200-500 bp were cut from the gel and purified using the QIAquick gel extraction kit. The authors' analysis ran thus. Trimmomatic was used to clean the reads, FLASH merged the cleaned reads into complete CDR3 sequences, and MiTCR assigned the sequences to V(D)J germline segments. VDJtools was used to compute clonal diversity as the inverse Simpson's index. In-frame sequences lacking a premature stop codon were counted as productive reads. Using fastp trimming at Q25 and MiXCR clonotype assembly, TCRdb reanalyzed the public sequencing data and kept in-frame beta chains. Each CDR3 protein gets just one entry, which takes the most common genes and DNA from the rows behind it. TCRdb assigned the V and J calls; the authors' analysis was not used. The sample includes about 50,000 distinct CDR3 sequences, with around two thirds observed a single time. The ten largest clones capture approximately 23% of the sample.

RNA was extracted from bulk unsorted tissue and checked for quality with a NanoDrop ND-1000 and an Agilent 2100. For the normal lung samples, distant non-tumor tissue was collected more than 3 cm away from the tumor edge. All donors had newly diagnosed lung cancer, had not received prior chemotherapy, and were admitted for thoracic surgery in China between August and November 2014. Anyone who had undergone radiotherapy or chemotherapy before, or who had another cancer at the same time, was left out of the study. Surgical tissue pieces of about 1-2.3 cm3 were preserved in RNAlater solution and were kept at -80 degrees C until use. There are many counts of this clonotype. The target of this receptor is not known. Base qualities are missing; no much larger clone stands one base away. V sheds 2 bases and J sheds 2 bases, leaving 8 bases between their ends. The CDR3 runs 13 residues from the cysteine to the phenylalanine. Only the CDR3 region is kept as DNA, spanning 39 bases read in frame from base 1. CDR1 and CDR2 were assigned from the germline V gene (reference sequence) as DFQATT and SNEGSKA.

The rearrangement combines TRBV20-1 with TRBJ2-3; the D gene is unclear. The material sequenced was distant non-tumor lung tissue. This TCR came from a woman between 55 and 75 years old with non-small cell lung cancer. The bases are TGCAGTGCTAGACAGGTTATCACAGATACGCAGTATTTT. Its protein product is CSARQVITDTQYF.